This T cell receptor (beta chain) was observed in a study of blood T cell repertoires in COVID-19. This clone was recorded only once. This CDR3 region has 15 residues. Germline V CDR1 and CDR2: LNHNV, YYDKDF (reference sequence). V shed 5 bases, J shed 8 bases, and the junction held 10 bases outside the gene matches. The table came from immunoSEQ multiplex PCR; TCRdb's copy has only in-frame clones and leaves some out. The table includes around 310,000 clones, about 87% detected once. The gene calls are TRBV15 and TRBJ2-1; 9 bases match TRBD1. The clonotype comes from a man aged 25 to 45 who had recovered from COVID-19. The sequencing sample was made of PBMCs or T cells enriched from blood (not recorded which). The CDR3 loop is CATSVHRGRTYEQFF. The DNA for the CDR3 is TGTGCCACCAGCGTACACAGGGGGCGCACGTATGAGCAGTTCTTC. Supplemented by reference TRBV15 and TRBJ2-1, the full variable domain reads DAMVIQNPRYQVTQFGKPVTLSCSQTLNHNVMYWYQQKSSQAPKLLFHYYDKDFNNEADTPDNFQSRRPNTSFCFLDIRSPGLGDTAMYLCATSVHRGRTYEQFFGPGTRLTVL.